The following is a T cell receptor beta chain sequence with its context. Germline V gene sequence: CDR1 SQVTM, CDR2 ANQGSEA. This CDR3 is built from 14 residues. V was shortened by 7 bases and J by 2 bases, with 15 bases between the two germline ends. This sample is drawn from a study of memory CD4+ T cells and cytomegalovirus serostatus. Study background: Donors were healthy Belgian adults, fewer than ten CMV seropositive and some 24 seronegative.

The table came from immunoSEQ multiplex PCR; TCRdb's copy has only in-frame clones and leaves some out. The data hold about 58,000 clones, with approximately 81% observed a single time. The sort gate was single viable CD3+CD4+CD8-CD45RO+ cells for memory CD4+ T cells. The chain joins TRBV29-1 to TRBJ2-1; TRBD2 might be the D (6 bases). This clonotype was sampled from an adult in good health and CMV-seronegative. Some clones in this sample may be carry-over from other donors' samples. The sequenced sample was memory CD4+ T cells from blood. CDR3 protein: CSGSHGGAYNEQFF. CDR3 in DNA: TGCAGCGGTTCGCACGGCGGGGCCTACAATGAGCAGTTCTTC.